What follows are 16 T cell receptor beta chains derived from one specimen sequenced in a study of blood T cell repertoires in COVID-19 (dated by TCRdb to 2018 to 2020). Receptor libraries were prepared by the immunoSEQ multiplex PCR assay. The table was pulled from immuneACCESS by TCRdb, which kept in-frame rearrangements only. Such tables lose some clones; where checked, under half of the loss comes from unresolved V genes, and the rest has no known cause. The sample profile shows a few hundred thousand clones; 91% of them were found once. The top ten hold 2.6% of the sample. Material: peripheral blood. Receptors originate from a person between 18 and 35 years old with COVID-19, enrolled during active disease.

The chain has TRBV28 and TRBJ2-7, with 7 positions matching TRBD1. The germline V gene encodes CDR1 MDHEN and CDR2 SYDVKM. The J segment lost 0 bases and the V segment lost 5 bases, leaving 4 bases of the junction unmatched. The CDR3 spans 14 residues. The CDR3 loop reads CASSNRDSSYEQYF. The CDR3 DNA follows: TGTGCCAGCAGTAACCGGGACAGCTCCTACGAGCAGTACTTC.

The chain is built from TRBV7-8 and TRBJ2-1, with D maybe TRBD2 (5 bases). Between the trimmed V and J ends, which lost 5 bases and 0 bases, there was a span of 11 bases. CDR1 and CDR2 from the germline V gene are SGHVS and FQNEAQ. The CDR3 has 15 amino acids. The CDR3, as DNA: TGTGCCAGCAGCATTAGCGTCACCTCCTACAATGAGCAGTTCTTC. Translation gives CASSISVTSYNEQFF.

The J gene is TRBJ1-1, the V gene TRBV27; a weak D match, TRBD1 (5 bases). V dropped 0 bases and J dropped 5 bases, with 13 bases sitting between them. The CDR3 has 15 amino acids. Germline V gives CDR1 MNHEY, CDR2 SMNVEV (reference sequence). The CDR3 protein is CASSLSMGGETEAFF. CDR3 nucleotide sequence: TGTGCCAGCAGTTTATCGATGGGGGGGGAGACTGAAGCTTTCTTT.

This rearrangement joins TRBV9 to TRBJ2-5, with 7 nucleotides matching TRBD2. The J segment lost 5 bases and the V segment lost 0 bases, leaving 10 bases of the junction unmatched. Germline V gene data show CDR1 as SGDLS and CDR2 as YYNGEE. The CDR3 covers 16 residues. CDR3 residues: CASSVAGGRGSETQYF. The CDR3, as DNA: TGTGCCAGCAGCGTAGCGGGCGGGAGAGGTAGCGAGACCCAGTACTTC.

The chain recombines TRBV12-3 or TRBV12-4 with TRBJ1-5; D call uncertain. Trimming stripped 7 bases from V and 0 bases from J, with 4 bases between. This CDR3 contains 12 residues. CDR3 nucleotide sequence: TGTGCCAGCACCTATAGCAATCAGCCCCAGCATTTT. Translation: CASTYSNQPQHF.

CDR3 sequence reads: CATRGTSGYNEQFF. The CDR3 nucleotides are TGTGCCACCAGGGGGACTAGCGGATACAATGAGCAGTTCTTC. The V and J genes are TRBV28 and TRBJ2-1, with 11 bases that match TRBD2. The CDR3 covers 14 residues. Germline assignment: CDR1 MDHEN and CDR2 SYDVKM. The V and J ends lost 10 bases and 4 bases, in that order; junction bases with no gene match: 6.

The chain carries TRBV9 and TRBJ2-2; possible D gene TRBD2, 6 bases. The V gene lost 3 bases and the J gene lost 6 bases, with 18 bases spanning the gap. Germline V CDR1 and CDR2: SGDLS, YYNGEE. The CDR3 has 16 amino acids. The CDR3 sequence is CASSAPEGRLAGELFF. CDR3 nucleotides: TGTGCCAGCAGCGCACCGGAGGGTCGACTCGCCGGGGAGCTGTTTTTT.

The chain recombines TRBV6-4 with TRBJ1-4; D is uncertain. Trimming cost V 2 bases and J 8 bases, with 9 bases left between them. CDR3 length equals 13 residues. Germline V gene lookup returns CDR1 MRHNA and CDR2 SNTAGT. The CDR3 protein is CASSDTFGEKLFF. CDR3 bases: TGTGCCAGCAGTGACACATTCGGGGAAAAACTGTTTTTT.

The chain employs TRBV28 and TRBJ2-2, with 7 nucleotides matching TRBD1. J lost 2 bases, V lost 4 bases, and 4 bases had no gene match. The CDR3 is made up of 15 amino acids. Germline-derived CDR1 and CDR2 are MDHEN and SYDVKM. The CDR3 nucleotides read TGTGCCAGCAGTTACGGGACAGACAACACCGGGGAGCTGTTTTTT. The encoded protein is CASSYGTDNTGELFF.

In its sample, this clone was seen a few times. CDR3 sequence (DNA): TGTGCCAGCCAGACCTACGAGCAGTACTTC. Amino acids: CASQTYEQYF. The chain joins TRBV2 to TRBJ2-7; D ambiguous. Trimming took off 8 bases at V and 2 bases at J, with 4 bases between the two ends. The germline CDR1 and CDR2 sequences are SNHLY and FYNNEI. This CDR3 has 10 residues. The full variable domain, with the rest looked up from reference TRBV2 and TRBJ2-7, is EPEVTQTPSHQVTQMGQEVILRCVPISNHLYFYWYRQILGQKVEFLVSFYNNEISEKSEIFDDQFSVERPDGSNFTLKIRSTKLEDSAMYFCASQTYEQYFGPGTRLTVT.

The chain carries TRBV7-9 and TRBJ2-1, with TRBD2 matching over 8 bases. CDR1 is SEHNR and CDR2 is FQNEAQ in the germline V gene (reference sequence). This CDR3 comprises 17 residues. The J segment lost 8 bases and the V segment lost 6 bases, leaving 18 bases of the junction unmatched. The CDR3 DNA reads TGTGCCAGCAGATTTAGCGCTGGCGGGAGGACCCCCCATGAGCAGTTCTTC. Translation gives CASRFSAGGRTPHEQFF.

This chain links TRBV6-5 with TRBJ1-2; 8 nucleotides align to TRBD1. V dropped 2 bases and J dropped 8; count of bases not matched to a gene: 4. CDR3 size: 13 residues. Per germline, CDR1 MNHEY and CDR2 SVGAGI. CDR3 in DNA: TGTGCCAGCAGTTACCCAGGGGGCTTAGGCTACACCTTC. As protein: CASSYPGGLGYTF.

This chain connects TRBV28 to TRBJ2-3; the D gene is possibly TRBD1 (5 bases). The CDR3 runs to 16 residues. V was clipped by 3 bases and J by 4 bases, with 17 bases between them. Germline V lookup: CDR1 MDHEN, CDR2 SYDVKM. The CDR3 sequence is CASSFPWGPTADTQYF. In nucleotides, the CDR3 is TGTGCCAGCAGTTTCCCATGGGGCCCCACGGCAGATACGCAGTATTTT.

The chain couples TRBV9 to TRBJ2-1, with 8 bases aligning to TRBD2. The trim removed 2 bases at V and 3 bases at J, leaving 4 bases unmatched. The CDR3 spans 15 residues. Germline CDR1 SGDLS, CDR2 YYNGEE. The CDR3 here is CASSVSGRLYNEQFF. The CDR3 region has the DNA TGTGCCAGCAGCGTCAGCGGGAGACTCTACAATGAGCAGTTCTTC.

The chain combines TRBV7-2 with TRBJ1-2; TRBD1 matches at 11 bases. CDR3 length equals 17 residues. Trimming cost V 4 bases and J 4 bases; bases outside gene matches: 11. Germline CDR1 is SGHTA and CDR2 is FQGNSA. CDR3 sequence (DNA): TGTGCCAGCAGCTCCGGACAGGGGGCGACGCTAGGCTATGGCTACACCTTC. It encodes CASSSGQGATLGYGYTF.

J is TRBJ2-3 and V is TRBV7-3; 7 nucleotides line up with TRBD2. Unmatched junction bases numbered 7, after V lost 3 bases and J lost 1 base. This CDR3 comprises 16 residues. Germline V gene sequence: CDR1 SGHTA, CDR2 FQGTGA. The CDR3 region is CASSFRPLAGTDTQYF. As DNA, the CDR3 is TGTGCCAGCAGCTTCCGACCTCTAGCGGGCACAGATACGCAGTATTTT.